Detailed here is one T cell receptor beta chain. The data were obtained in a study of shared clonotypes between healthy human individuals. Trimming took off 3 bases at V and 7 bases at J, with 9 bases between the two ends. The CDR3 contains 13 residues. Germline V gene lookup returns CDR1 MDHEN and CDR2 SYDVKM. The assay was immunoSEQ multiplex PCR, and TCRdb's table has in-frame clones only and misses some. The sample consists of millions of clones, more than 90% of them appearing once. The clonotype originates from a man aged 18 to 30 in good health. What was sequenced was naive CD4+ T cells sorted from blood. The subset denotes: CD45RA+ positively selected. The chain carries TRBV28 and TRBJ2-2; D uncertain. CDR3 nucleotide sequence: TGTGCCAGCAGTTTGTCGAAGGTCGGGGAGCTGTTTTTT. It is translated as CASSLSKVGELFF. Full variable domain (rest looked up from reference TRBV28 and TRBJ2-2): DVKVTQSSRYLVKRTGEKVFLECVQDMDHENMFWYRQDPGLGLRLIYFSYDVKMKEKGDIPEGYSVSREKKERFSLILESASTNQTSMYLCASSLSKVGELFFGEGSRLTVL.